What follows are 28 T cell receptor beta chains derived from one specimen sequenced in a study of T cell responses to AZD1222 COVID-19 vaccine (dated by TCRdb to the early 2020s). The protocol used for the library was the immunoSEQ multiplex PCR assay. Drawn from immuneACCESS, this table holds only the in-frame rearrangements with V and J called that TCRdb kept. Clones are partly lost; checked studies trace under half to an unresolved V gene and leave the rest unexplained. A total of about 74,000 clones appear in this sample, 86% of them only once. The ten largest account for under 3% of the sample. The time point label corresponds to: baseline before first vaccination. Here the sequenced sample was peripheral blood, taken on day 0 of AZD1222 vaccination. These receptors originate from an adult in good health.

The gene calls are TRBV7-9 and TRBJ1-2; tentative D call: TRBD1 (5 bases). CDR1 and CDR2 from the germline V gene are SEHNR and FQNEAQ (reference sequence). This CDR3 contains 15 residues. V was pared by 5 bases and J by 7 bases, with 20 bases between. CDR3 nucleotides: TGTGCCAGCAGCCCAGAGAGGGACCGAAATTTTGGCTACACCTTC. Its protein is CASSPERDRNFGYTF.

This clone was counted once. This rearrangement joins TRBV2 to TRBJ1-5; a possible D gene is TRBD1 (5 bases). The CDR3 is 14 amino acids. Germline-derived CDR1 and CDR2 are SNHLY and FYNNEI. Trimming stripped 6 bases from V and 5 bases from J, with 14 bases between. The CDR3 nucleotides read TGTGCCAGCAGCGGTGCAGGGACCTATCAGCCCCAGCATTTT. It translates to CASSGAGTYQPQHF.

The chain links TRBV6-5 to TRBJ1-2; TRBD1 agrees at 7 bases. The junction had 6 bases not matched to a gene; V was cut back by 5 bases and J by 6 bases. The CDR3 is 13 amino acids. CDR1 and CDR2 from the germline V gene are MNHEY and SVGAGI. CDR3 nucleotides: TGTGCCAGCAGTAGGGGGGGGACAGATGGCTACACCTTC. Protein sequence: CASSRGGTDGYTF.

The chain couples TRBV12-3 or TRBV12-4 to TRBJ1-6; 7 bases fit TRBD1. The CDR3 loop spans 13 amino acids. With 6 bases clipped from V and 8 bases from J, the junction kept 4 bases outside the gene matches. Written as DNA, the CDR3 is TGTGCCAGCAGGTCCACAGGGGATTCACCCCTCCACTTT. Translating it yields CASRSTGDSPLHF.

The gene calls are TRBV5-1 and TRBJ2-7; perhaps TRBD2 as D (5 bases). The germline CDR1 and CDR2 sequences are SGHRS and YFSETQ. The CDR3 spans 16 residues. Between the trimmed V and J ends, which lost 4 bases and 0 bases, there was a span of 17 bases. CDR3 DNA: TGCGCCAGCAGCCTAGCAGGCGGCAGGAGCTCCTACGAGCAGTACTTC. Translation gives CASSLAGGRSSYEQYF. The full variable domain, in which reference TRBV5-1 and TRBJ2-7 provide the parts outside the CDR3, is KAGVTQTPRYLIKTRGQQVTLSCSPISGHRSVSWYQQTPGQGLQFLFEYFSETQRNKGNFPGRFSGRQFSNSRSEMNVSTLELGDSALYLCASSLAGGRSSYEQYFGPGTRLTVT.

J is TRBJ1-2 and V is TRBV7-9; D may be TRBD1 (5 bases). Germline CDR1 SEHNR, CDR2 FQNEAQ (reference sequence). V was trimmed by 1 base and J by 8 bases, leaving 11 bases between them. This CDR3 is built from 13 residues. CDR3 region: CASSLGGDGGYTF. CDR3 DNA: TGTGCCAGCAGCTTAGGGGGGGATGGAGGCTACACCTTC.

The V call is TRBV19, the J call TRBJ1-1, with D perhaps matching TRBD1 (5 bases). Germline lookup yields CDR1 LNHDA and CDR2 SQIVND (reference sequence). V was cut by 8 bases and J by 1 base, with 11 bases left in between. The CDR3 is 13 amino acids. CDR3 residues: CASGRVANTEAFF. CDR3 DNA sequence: TGTGCCAGTGGCAGGGTGGCGAACACTGAAGCTTTCTTT.

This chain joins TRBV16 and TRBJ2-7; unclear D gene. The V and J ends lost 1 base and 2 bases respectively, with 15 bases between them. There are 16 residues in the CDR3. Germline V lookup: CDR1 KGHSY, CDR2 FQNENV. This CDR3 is CASSQLLTKPAYEQYF. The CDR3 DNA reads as TGTGCCAGCAGCCAATTATTGACAAAGCCAGCCTACGAGCAGTACTTC. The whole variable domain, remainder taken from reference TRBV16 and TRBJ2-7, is GEEVAQTPKHLVRGEGQKAKLYCAPIKGHSYVFWYQQVLKNEFKFLISFQNENVFDETGMPKERFSAKCLPNSPCSLEIQATKLEDSAVYFCASSQLLTKPAYEQYFGPGTRLTVT.

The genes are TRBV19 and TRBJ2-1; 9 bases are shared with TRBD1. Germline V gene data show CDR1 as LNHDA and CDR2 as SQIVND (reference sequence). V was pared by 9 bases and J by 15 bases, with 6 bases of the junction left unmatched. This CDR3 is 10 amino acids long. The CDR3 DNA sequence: TGTGCCAGCGGCGGGACAGGGTGGTTCTTC. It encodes CASGGTGWFF.

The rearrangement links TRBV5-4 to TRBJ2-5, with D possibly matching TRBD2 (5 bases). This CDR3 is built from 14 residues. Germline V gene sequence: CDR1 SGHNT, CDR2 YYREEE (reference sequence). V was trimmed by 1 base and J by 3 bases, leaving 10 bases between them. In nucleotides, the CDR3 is TGTGCCAGCAGCTTGTCGGACTTAAAAGAGACCCAGTACTTC. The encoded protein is CASSLSDLKETQYF.

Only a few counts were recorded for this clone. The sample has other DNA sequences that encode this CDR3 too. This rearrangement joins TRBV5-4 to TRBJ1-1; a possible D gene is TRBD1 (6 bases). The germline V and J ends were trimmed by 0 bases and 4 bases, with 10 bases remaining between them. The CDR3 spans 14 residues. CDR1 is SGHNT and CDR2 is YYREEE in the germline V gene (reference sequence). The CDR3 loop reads CASSLGQGFTEAFF. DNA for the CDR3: TGTGCCAGCAGCTTGGGGCAGGGGTTCACTGAAGCTTTCTTT.

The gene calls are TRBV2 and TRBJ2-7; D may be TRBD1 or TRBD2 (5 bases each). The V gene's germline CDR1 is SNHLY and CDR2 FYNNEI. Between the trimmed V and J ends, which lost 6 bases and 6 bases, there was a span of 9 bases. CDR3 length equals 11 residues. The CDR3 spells CASSGALEQYF. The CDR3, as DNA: TGTGCCAGCAGCGGGGCGCTCGAGCAGTACTTC. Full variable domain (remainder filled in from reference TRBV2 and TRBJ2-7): EPEVTQTPSHQVTQMGQEVILRCVPISNHLYFYWYRQILGQKVEFLVSFYNNEISEKSEIFDDQFSVERPDGSNFTLKIRSTKLEDSAMYFCASSGALEQYFGPGTRLTVT.

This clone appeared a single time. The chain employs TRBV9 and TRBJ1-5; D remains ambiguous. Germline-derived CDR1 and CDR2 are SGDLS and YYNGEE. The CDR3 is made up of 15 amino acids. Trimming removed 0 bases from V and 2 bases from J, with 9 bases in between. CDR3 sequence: CASSVGGAGNQPQHF. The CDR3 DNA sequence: TGTGCCAGCAGCGTAGGGGGTGCGGGCAATCAGCCCCAGCATTTT.

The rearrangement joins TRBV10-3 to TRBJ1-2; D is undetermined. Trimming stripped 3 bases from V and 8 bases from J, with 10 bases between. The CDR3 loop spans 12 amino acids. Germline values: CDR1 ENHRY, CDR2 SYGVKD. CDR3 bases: TGTGCCATCAGTGATTATAAGGGCGGCTACACCTTC. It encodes CAISDYKGGYTF.

In nucleotides, the CDR3 is TGTGCCAGCAGCACCCCGGGTCCCAACGGGGAGCTGTTTTTT. Encoded protein: CASSTPGPNGELFF. The V and J genes are TRBV5-4 and TRBJ2-2; D gene uncertain. Trimming left V 4 bases short and J 7 bases short, with 14 bases between. This CDR3 has 14 amino acids. Germline CDR1 and CDR2: SGHNT and YYREEE (reference sequence).

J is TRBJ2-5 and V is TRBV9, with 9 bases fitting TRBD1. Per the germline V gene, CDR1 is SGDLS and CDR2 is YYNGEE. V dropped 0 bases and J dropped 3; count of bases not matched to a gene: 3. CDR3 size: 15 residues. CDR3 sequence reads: CASSVAGTGKETQYF. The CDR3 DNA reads TGTGCCAGCAGCGTAGCCGGGACAGGGAAAGAGACCCAGTACTTC.

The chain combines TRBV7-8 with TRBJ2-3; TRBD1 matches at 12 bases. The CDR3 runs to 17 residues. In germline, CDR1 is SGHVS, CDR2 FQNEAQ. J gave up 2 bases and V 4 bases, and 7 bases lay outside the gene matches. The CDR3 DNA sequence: TGTGCCAGCAGCTCCGGGACAGGGGGCCACGTCACAGATACGCAGTATTTT. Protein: CASSSGTGGHVTDTQYF.

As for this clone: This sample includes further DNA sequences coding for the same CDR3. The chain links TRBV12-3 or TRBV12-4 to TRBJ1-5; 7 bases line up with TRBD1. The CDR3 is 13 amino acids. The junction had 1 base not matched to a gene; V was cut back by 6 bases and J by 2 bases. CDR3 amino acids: CASRTGRNQPQHF. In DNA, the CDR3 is TGTGCCAGCAGGACAGGGCGCAATCAGCCCCAGCATTTT.

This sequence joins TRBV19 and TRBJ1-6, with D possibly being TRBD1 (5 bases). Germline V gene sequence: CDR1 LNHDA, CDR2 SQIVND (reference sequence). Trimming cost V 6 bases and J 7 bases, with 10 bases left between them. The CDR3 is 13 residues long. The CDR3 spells CASSQGLNSPLHF. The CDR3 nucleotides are TGTGCCAGTAGCCAGGGACTGAATTCACCCCTCCACTTT.

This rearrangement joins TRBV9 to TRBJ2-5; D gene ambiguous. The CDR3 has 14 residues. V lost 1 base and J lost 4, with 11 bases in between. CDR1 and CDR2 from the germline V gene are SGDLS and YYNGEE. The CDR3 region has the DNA TGTGCCAGCAGCGTAAAGAGACAACGAGAGACCCAGTACTTC. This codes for CASSVKRQRETQYF.

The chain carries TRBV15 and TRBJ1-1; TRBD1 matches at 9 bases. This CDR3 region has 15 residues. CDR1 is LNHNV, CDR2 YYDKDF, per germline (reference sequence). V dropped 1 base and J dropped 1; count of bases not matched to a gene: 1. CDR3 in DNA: TGTGCCACCAGCAGAGGGGGACAGGGGAACACTGAAGCTTTCTTT. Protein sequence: CATSRGGQGNTEAFF.

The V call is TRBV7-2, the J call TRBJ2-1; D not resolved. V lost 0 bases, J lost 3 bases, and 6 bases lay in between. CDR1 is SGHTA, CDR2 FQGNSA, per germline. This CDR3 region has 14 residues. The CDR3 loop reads CASSLAVGYNEQFF. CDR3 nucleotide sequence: TGTGCCAGCAGCTTAGCGGTAGGCTACAATGAGCAGTTCTTC. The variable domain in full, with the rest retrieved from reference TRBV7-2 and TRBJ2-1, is GAGVSQSPSNKVTEKGKDVELRCDPISGHTALYWYRQSLGQGLEFLIYFQGNSAPDKSGLPSDRFSAERTGGSVSTLTIQRTQQEDSAVYLCASSLAVGYNEQFFGPGTRLTVL.

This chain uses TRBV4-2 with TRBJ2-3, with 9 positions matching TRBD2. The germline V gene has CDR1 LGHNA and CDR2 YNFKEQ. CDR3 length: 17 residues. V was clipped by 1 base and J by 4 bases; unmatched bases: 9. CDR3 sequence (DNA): TGTGCCAGCAGCCAAGTCGCGGTTGCTAGCGGGGCAGATACGCAGTATTTT. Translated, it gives CASSQVAVASGADTQYF.

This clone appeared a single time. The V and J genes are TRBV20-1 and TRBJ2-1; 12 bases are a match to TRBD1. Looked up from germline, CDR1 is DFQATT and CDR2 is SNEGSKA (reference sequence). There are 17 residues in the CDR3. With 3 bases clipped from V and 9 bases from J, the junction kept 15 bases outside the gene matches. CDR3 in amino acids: CSASVFIIGTGGSEQFF. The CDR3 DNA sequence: TGCAGTGCTAGTGTCTTTATAATTGGGACAGGGGGCAGTGAGCAGTTCTTC.

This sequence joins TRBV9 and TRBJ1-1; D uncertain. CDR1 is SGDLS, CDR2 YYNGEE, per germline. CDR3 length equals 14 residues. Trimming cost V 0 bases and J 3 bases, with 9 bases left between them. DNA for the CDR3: TGTGCCAGCAGCGTAGAAGGGATTGACACTGAAGCTTTCTTT. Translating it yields CASSVEGIDTEAFF.

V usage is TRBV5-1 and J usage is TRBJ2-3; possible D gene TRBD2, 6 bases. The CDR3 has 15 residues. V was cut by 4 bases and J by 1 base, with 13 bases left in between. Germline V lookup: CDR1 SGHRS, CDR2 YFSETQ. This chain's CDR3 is CASSLSGDGTDTQYF. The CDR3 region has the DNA TGCGCCAGCAGCCTCTCGGGAGACGGCACAGATACGCAGTATTTT.

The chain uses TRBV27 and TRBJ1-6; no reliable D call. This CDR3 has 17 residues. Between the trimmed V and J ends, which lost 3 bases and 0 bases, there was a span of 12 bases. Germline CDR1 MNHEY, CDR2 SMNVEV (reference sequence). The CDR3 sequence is CASSFGILSSYNSPLHF. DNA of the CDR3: TGTGCCAGCAGTTTCGGCATTCTGAGCTCCTATAATTCACCCCTCCACTTT.

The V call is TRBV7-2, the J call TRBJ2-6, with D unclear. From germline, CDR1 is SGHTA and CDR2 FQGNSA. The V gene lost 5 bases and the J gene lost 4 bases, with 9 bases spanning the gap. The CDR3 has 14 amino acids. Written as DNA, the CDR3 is TGTGCCAGCAGCCCTCGAAGGGGGGCCAACGTCCTGACTTTC. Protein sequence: CASSPRRGANVLTF.